The 14 T cell receptor beta chains below all came from one sample that was sequenced in a study of blood T cell repertoires in COVID-19. Sequencing used immunoSEQ multiplex PCR; TCRdb keeps in-frame clones, though not all of them. This table holds approximately 260,000 clones, approximately 88% found once. The sequenced sample was PBMCs or T cells enriched from blood (not recorded which). Source of these receptors: a woman in her 40s with acute COVID-19.

J is TRBJ2-6 and V is TRBV7-9; TRBD1 agrees at 8 bases. The CDR3 runs 17 residues. Germline V gives CDR1 SEHNR, CDR2 FQNEAQ (reference sequence). V trimming: 8 bases; J trimming: 4 bases; junction bases outside the gene matches: 13. CDR3: CASSGDRSDWGANVLTF. CDR3 DNA sequence: TGTGCCAGCTCCGGGGACAGGTCCGATTGGGGGGCCAACGTCCTGACTTTC. Full variable domain (missing parts from reference TRBV7-9 and TRBJ2-6): DTGVSQNPRHKITKRGQNVTFRCDPISEHNRLYWYRQTLGQGPEFLTYFQNEAQLEKSRLLSDRFSAERPKGSFSTLEIQRTEQGDSAMYLCASSGDRSDWGANVLTFGAGSRLTVL.

The chain combines TRBV10-3 with TRBJ2-1; 13 bases match TRBD2. With V trimmed by 1 base and J by 7 bases, 7 bases remained unmatched. Germline CDR1 reads ENHRY; CDR2 reads SYGVKD. The CDR3 loop spans 17 amino acids. CDR3 amino acids: CAISELWTSGSFNEQFF. The CDR3 region has the DNA TGTGCCATCAGTGAGTTGTGGACTAGCGGGAGTTTTAATGAGCAGTTCTTC.

CDR3 residues: CASSQAGTGMDGYTF. The CDR3 bases are TGCGCCAGCAGCCAAGCCGGGACAGGGATGGATGGCTACACCTTC. The gene calls are TRBV4-3 and TRBJ1-2; 9 nucleotides align to TRBD1. The junction had 6 bases not matched to a gene; V was cut back by 1 base and J by 6 bases. The CDR3 is 15 residues long. CDR1 is LGHNA, CDR2 YSLEER, per germline.

The V call is TRBV11-2, the J call TRBJ2-1, with D unresolved. Germline-derived CDR1 and CDR2 are SGHAT and FQNNGV. The CDR3 is made up of 13 amino acids. Between the trimmed V and J ends, which lost 1 base and 9 bases, there was a span of 10 bases. The CDR3 nucleotides read TGTGCCAGCAGCTTAGCTGACACTGGTGAGCAGTTCTTC. Translation gives CASSLADTGEQFF. Full variable domain (missing parts from reference TRBV11-2 and TRBJ2-1): EAGVAQSPRYKIIEKRQSVAFWCNPISGHATLYWYQQILGQGPKLLIQFQNNGVVDDSQLPKDRFSAERLKGVDSTLKIQPAKLEDSAVYLCASSLADTGEQFFGPGTRLTVL.

This clone showed up just a few times. The chain joins TRBV2 to TRBJ2-1, with 10 nucleotides matching TRBD1. V shed 6 bases, J shed 14 bases, and the junction held 1 base outside the gene matches. The CDR3 contains 10 residues. Germline values: CDR1 SNHLY, CDR2 FYNNEI. The CDR3 DNA reads TGTGCCAGCAGGGGACAGGGGAAGTTCTTC. This sequence encodes CASRGQGKFF.

CDR3 nucleotide sequence: TGCGCCAGCAGCGAGGCACAAGACGGCACCATATATTTT. Amino acids: CASSEAQDGTIYF. The V gene is TRBV5-1, the J gene TRBJ1-3; no clear D. From germline, CDR1 is SGHRS and CDR2 YFSETQ. CDR3 length: 13 amino acids. The V end lost 4 bases, the J end lost 9 bases, and 14 bases lay between the germline ends.

This chain uses TRBV5-1 with TRBJ1-4; 10 bases are shared with TRBD1. The junction had 8 bases not matched to a gene; V was cut back by 4 bases and J by 8 bases. This CDR3 region has 15 residues. Germline V lookup: CDR1 SGHRS, CDR2 YFSETQ. CDR3 in amino acids: CASSEGGTGEEKLFF. CDR3 bases: TGCGCCAGCAGCGAGGGAGGGACAGGGGAGGAAAAACTGTTTTTT.

The V gene is TRBV24-1, the J gene TRBJ2-1, with D hard to call. The V and J ends lost 3 bases and 5 bases respectively, with 7 bases between them. Per the germline V gene, CDR1 is KGHDR and CDR2 is SFDVKD. CDR3 length: 13 amino acids. The CDR3 sequence: CATSDPYDNEQFF. As DNA, the CDR3 is TGTGCCACCAGTGATCCTTATGACAATGAGCAGTTCTTC.

The chain is built from TRBV4-1 and TRBJ1-1, with D uncertain. The germline V and J ends were trimmed by 5 bases and 2 bases, with 15 bases remaining between them. CDR1 is MGHRA, CDR2 YSYEKL, per germline. The CDR3 totals 15 residues. In nucleotides, the CDR3 is TGCGCCAGCAGCGTTGAGGCGGGGAGAAACACTGAAGCTTTCTTT. Translation gives CASSVEAGRNTEAFF.

This clone turned up a few times. J is TRBJ2-7 and V is TRBV28, with 9 bases aligning to TRBD1. The CDR3 is 14 amino acids. Germline CDR1 MDHEN, CDR2 SYDVKM. V lost 8 bases, J lost 5 bases, and 10 bases stayed unmatched. The CDR3 here is CASFGQGLSHEQYF. DNA for the CDR3: TGTGCCAGCTTCGGACAGGGGCTGTCCCACGAGCAGTACTTC. Full variable domain (rest looked up from reference TRBV28 and TRBJ2-7): DVKVTQSSRYLVKRTGEKVFLECVQDMDHENMFWYRQDPGLGLRLIYFSYDVKMKEKGDIPEGYSVSREKKERFSLILESASTNQTSMYLCASFGQGLSHEQYFGPGTRLTVT.

In the case of this clone: This CDR3 is also generated by other DNA sequences in the sample. The chain couples TRBV9 to TRBJ2-3, with 7 bases matching TRBD1. Germline CDR1 is SGDLS and CDR2 is YYNGEE. The V gene end was trimmed by 0 bases and the J gene end by 3 bases; junction bases not matched to a gene: 4. This CDR3 contains 15 residues. The CDR3 DNA reads as TGTGCCAGCAGCGTAGAACAGGGGCGGACAGATACGCAGTATTTT. The encoded protein is CASSVEQGRTDTQYF.

The chain recombines TRBV7-2 with TRBJ2-2, with 8 bases matching TRBD2. The CDR3 extends over 13 amino acids. Trimming removed 5 bases from V and 7 bases from J; junction bases left unmatched: 3. Germline V gene data show CDR1 as SGHTA and CDR2 as FQGNSA. The CDR3 is CASSGREGGELFF. In DNA form, the CDR3 reads TGTGCCAGCAGCGGACGGGAGGGCGGGGAGCTGTTTTTT.

The V gene is TRBV10-3, the J gene TRBJ2-1; 10 bases match TRBD2. V was clipped by 4 bases and J by 3 bases; unmatched bases: 6. The germline V gene has CDR1 ENHRY and CDR2 SYGVKD. CDR3 length: 16 amino acids. The CDR3 reads CAISGSGRALYNEQFF. DNA of the CDR3: TGTGCCATCAGTGGGAGCGGGAGGGCCCTCTACAATGAGCAGTTCTTC.

The chain joins TRBV19 to TRBJ1-5; D is ambiguous. The CDR3 runs 13 residues. With 4 bases removed from V and 5 bases from J, the gap between germline ends came to 9 bases. Germline CDR1 and CDR2: LNHDA and SQIVND (reference sequence). CDR3 in DNA: TGTGCCAGTAGTACCAGGACTGATCAGCCCCAGCATTTT. As protein: CASSTRTDQPQHF.